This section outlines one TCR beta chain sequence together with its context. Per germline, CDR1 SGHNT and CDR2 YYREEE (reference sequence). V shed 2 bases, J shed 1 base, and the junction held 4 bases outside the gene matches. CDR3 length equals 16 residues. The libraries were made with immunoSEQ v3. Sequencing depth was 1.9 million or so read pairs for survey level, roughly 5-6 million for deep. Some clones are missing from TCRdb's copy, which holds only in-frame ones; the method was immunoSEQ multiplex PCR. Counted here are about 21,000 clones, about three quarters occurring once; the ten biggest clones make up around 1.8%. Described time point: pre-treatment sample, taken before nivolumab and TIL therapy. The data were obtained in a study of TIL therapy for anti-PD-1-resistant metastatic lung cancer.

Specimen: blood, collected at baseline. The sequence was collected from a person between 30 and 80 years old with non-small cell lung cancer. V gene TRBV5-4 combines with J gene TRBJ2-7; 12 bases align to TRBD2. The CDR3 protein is CASSFGTSGYSYEQYF. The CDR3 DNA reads TGTGCCAGCAGCTTTGGGACTAGCGGGTATTCCTACGAGCAGTACTTC. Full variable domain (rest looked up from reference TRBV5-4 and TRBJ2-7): ETGVTQSPTHLIKTRGQQVTLRCSSQSGHNTVSWYQQALGQGPQFIFQYYREEENGRGNFPPRFSGLQFPNYSSELNVNALELDDSALYLCASSFGTSGYSYEQYFGPGTRLTVT.